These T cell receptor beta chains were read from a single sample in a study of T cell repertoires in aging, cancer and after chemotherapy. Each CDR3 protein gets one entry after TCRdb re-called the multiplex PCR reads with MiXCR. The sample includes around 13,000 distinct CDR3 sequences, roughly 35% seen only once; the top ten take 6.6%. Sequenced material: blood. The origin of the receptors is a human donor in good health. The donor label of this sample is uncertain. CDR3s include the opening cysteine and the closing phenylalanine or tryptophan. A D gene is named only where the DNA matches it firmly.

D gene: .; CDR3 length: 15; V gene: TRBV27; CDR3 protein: CASSLGSYSNQPQHF
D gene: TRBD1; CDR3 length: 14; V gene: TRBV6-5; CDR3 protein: CATFGDSMTDTQYF
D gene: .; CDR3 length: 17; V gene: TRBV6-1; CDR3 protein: CASRLRHTGLHSYEQYF
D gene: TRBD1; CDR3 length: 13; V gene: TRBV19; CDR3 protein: CASSRTGPYEQYF
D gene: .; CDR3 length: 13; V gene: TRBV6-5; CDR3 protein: CARAKSSGNTIYF
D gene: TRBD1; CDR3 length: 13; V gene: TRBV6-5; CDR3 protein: CASSFRGLREQYF
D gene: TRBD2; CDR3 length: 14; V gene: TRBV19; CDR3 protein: CASSPSGRQNEQFF
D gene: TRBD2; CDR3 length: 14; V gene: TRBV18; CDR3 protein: CASSPVAGRDIQYF
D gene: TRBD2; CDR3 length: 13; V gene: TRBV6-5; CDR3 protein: CASSYPGGETQYF
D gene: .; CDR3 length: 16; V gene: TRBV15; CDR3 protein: CATSRDQGSPYNEQFF
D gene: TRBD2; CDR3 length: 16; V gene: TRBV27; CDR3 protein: CATAGTSGMRTGELFF
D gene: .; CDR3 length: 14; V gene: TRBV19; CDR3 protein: CASSIFVGRDTQYF
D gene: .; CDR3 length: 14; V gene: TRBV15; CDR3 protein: CATSRGGDAETQYF
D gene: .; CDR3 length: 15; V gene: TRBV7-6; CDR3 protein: CASSLKDGQYYEQYF
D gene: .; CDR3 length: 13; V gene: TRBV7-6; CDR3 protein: CASSNDGNTEAFF
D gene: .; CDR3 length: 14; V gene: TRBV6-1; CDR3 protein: CASSEARPPGTQYF
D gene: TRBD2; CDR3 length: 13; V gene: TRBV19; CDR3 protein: CASRTSGYNEQFF
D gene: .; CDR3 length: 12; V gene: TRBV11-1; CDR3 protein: CASSLAGYGYTF
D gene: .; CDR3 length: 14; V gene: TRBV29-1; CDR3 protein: CSVEDRAGTYGYTF
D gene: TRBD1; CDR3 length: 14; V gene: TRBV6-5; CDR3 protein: CASSYLVDRDEQYF
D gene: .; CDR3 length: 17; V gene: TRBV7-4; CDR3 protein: CASSLGASTVRSYEQYF
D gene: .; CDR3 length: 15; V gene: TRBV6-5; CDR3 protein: CASSYKTPSTDTQYF
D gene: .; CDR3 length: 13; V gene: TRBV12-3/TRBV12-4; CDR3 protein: CASSFRGDNEQFF
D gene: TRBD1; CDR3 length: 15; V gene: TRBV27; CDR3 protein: CASSYGQASNQPQHF
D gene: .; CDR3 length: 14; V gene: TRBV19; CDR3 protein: CASSTQAPQETQYF
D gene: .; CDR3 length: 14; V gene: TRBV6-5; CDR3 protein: CASSWGHLNTEAFF
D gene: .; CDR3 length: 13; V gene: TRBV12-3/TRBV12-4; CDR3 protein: CASSLLADTEAFF
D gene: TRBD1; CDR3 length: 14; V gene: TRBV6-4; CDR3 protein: CASSDVGQGGEQFF
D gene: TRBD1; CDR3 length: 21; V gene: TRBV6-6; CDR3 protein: CASSYPREPGQGVTGANVLTF
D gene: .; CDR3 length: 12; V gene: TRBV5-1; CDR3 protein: CASRGDGTVSYF
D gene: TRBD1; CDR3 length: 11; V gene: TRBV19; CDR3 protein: CASSIRDREFF
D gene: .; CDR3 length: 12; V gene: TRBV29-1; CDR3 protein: CSVEDPSYEQYF
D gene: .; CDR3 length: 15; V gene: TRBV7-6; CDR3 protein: CASSLRALGTDTQYF
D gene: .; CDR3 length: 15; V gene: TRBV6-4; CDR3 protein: CASRPSETNTDTQYF
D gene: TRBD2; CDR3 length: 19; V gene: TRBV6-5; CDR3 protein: CASSLLPTSGGLSTDTQYF
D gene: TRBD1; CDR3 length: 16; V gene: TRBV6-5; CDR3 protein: CASSSDRGHGTDTQYF
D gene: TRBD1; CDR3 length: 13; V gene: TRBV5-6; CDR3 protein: CASGTGATYEQYF
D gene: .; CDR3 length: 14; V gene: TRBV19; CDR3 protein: CASSFMGGDEKLFF
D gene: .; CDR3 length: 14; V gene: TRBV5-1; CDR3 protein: CASSLDRPPGELFF
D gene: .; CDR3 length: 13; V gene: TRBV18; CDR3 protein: CASSLPGLRPLHF
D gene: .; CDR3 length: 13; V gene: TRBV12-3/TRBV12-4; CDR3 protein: CASSLGGVTEAFF
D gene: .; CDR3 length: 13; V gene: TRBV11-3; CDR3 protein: CASSLASGRELFF
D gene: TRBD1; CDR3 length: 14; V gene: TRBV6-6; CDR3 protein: CATWDRGLRLGYTF
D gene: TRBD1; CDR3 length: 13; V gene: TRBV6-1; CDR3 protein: CASSAGGRQPQHF
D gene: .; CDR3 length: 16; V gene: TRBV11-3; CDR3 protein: CATPETLAANTGELFF
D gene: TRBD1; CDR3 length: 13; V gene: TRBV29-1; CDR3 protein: CSVVTAGGEGYTF
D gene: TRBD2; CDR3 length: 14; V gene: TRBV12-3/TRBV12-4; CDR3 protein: CASTAGTRASEQFF
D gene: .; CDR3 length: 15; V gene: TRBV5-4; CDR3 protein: CASSFIRTRDEKLFF
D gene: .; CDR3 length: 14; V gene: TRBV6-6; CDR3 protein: CASSYPIRGPEQYF
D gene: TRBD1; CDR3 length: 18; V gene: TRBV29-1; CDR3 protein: CSVNLRTGGLRSYNEQFF
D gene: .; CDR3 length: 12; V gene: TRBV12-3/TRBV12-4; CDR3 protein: CATLRDGDEQYF
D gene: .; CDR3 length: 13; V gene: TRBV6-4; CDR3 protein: CASSSGFNQPQHF
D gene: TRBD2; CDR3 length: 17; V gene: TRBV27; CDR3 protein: CSSCRHTSGGGRFEQYF
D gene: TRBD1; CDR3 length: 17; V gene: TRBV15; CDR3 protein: CATSRTGTTRAGNTIYF